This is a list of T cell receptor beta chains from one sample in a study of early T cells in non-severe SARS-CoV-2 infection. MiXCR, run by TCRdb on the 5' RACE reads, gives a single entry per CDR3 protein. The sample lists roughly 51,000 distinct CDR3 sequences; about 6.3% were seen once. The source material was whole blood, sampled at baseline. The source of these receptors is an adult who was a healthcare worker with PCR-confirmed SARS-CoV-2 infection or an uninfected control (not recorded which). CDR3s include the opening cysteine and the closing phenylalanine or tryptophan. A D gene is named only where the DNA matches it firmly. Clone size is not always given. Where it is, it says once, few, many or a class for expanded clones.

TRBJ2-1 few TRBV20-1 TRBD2 TGCAGTGCTAGAGATAATAGCGGGGGGGAGCAGTTCTTC CSARDNSGGEQFF
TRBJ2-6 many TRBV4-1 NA TGCGCCAGCAGCCAAGATCGGCCCGGGGCCAACGTCCTGACTTTC CASSQDRPGANVLTF
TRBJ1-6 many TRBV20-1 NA TGCAGTGCTAGGGGAGGCAGTCACAATTCACCCCTCCACTTT CSARGGSHNSPLHF
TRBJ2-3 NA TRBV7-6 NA TGTGCCAGCAGCTCCCCCCCGGGACGAAGCACAGATACGCAGTATTTT CASSSPPGRSTDTQYF
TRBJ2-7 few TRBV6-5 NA TGTGCCAGCTCAAAGGGGGCCTACGAGCAGTACTTC CASSKGAYEQYF
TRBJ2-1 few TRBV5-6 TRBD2 TGTGCCAGCAGCTTGGTTCTGGCGGGGGGATACAATGAGCAGTTCTTC CASSLVLAGGYNEQFF
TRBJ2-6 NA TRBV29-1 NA TGCAGCGTTGTGTCGAGGAGGCTGCCTGGGGCCAACGTCCTGACTTTC CSVVSRRLPGANVLTF
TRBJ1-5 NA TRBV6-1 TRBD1 TGTGCCAGCAGTGCAAACAGGGGGAATAGCAATCAGCCCCAGCATTTT CASSANRGNSNQPQHF
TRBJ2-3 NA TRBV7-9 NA TGTGCCAGCAGCTTAGCGGGAAGATGGGATACGCAGTATTTT CASSLAGRWDTQYF
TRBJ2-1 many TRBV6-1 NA TGTGCCAGCAGTGAATCGCAGGGGGGCTACAATGAGCAGTTCTTC CASSESQGGYNEQFF
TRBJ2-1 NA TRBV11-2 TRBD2 TGTGCCAGCAGCTTAGTGCGACTAGCGCCCTACAATGAGCAGTTCTTC CASSLVRLAPYNEQFF
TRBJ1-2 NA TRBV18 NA TGTGCCAGCTCGCCGTCTGCAGCCGCTAACTATGGCTACACCTTC CASSPSAAANYGYTF
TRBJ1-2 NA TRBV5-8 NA TGTGCCAGCAGCTTAGCTTTAACAGCCCCAACCTATGGCTACACCTTC CASSLALTAPTYGYTF
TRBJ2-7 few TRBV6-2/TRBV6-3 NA TGTGCCAGCAGGGGGTCACTGGGGTGGCGGGAAAAAGTCGAGCAGTACTTC CASRGSLGWREKVEQYF
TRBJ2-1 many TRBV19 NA TGTGCCAGTAGTATAATGGAAAACAATGAGCAGTTCTTC CASSIMENNEQFF
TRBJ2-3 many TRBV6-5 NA TGTGCCAGCAGCCCGAGGGGGGGCTATAGCACAGATACGCAGTATTTT CASSPRGGYSTDTQYF
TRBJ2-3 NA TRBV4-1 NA TGCGCCAGCAGCCAAGATCAGACAGCTTCCACAGATACGCAGTATTTT CASSQDQTASTDTQYF
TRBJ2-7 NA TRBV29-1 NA TGCAGCGTTGTGTCCCGCCGCTTTGCGGGGGCTTCCTACGAGCAGTACTTC CSVVSRRFAGASYEQYF
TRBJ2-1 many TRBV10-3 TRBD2 TGTGCCATCAGTGAGCGAGCGGGGTCGGTGGGAGAGCAGTTCTTC CAISERAGSVGEQFF
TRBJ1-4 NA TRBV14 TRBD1 TGTGCCAGCAGCCAGTACCAGGGGGCAAGTCGTGAAAAACTGTTTTTT CASSQYQGASREKLFF
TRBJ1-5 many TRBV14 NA TGTGCCAGCAGCCAAGATCGGCAGCCCCAGCATTTT CASSQDRQPQHF
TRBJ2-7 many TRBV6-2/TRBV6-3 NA TGTGCCAGCAGCCTCGTTGGGTTCATCGGGGAGCAGTACTTC CASSLVGFIGEQYF
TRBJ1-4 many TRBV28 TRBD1 TGTGCCAGCCAGGGGGCTGGAGAAAAACTGTTTTTT CASQGAGEKLFF
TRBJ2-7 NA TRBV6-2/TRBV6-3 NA TGTGCCAGCAGGGATCCCGGCCTAGCTGAATACGAGCAGTACTTC CASRDPGLAEYEQYF
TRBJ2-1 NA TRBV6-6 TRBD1 TGTGCCAGCAGTTACTCGACAGGGGGCTCCTACAATGAGCAGTTCTTC CASSYSTGGSYNEQFF
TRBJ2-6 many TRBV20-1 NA TGCAGGGCTAGCCCGCGGAGGCAGGGAAGCTCTGGGGCCAACGTCCTGACTTTC CRASPRRQGSSGANVLTF
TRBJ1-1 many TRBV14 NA TGTGCCAGCAGCTTGGGCCGGAACACTGAAGCTTTCTTT CASSLGRNTEAFF
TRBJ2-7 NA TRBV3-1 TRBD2 TGTGCCAGCAGCCTCCGACTAGCGGGGGGCACGGACTTC CASSLRLAGGTDF
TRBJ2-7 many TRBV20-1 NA TGCAGTGCTAGTCTTCGACCCGGGACGCGCGAGCAGTACTTC CSASLRPGTREQYF